This is a list of T cell receptor beta chains from one sample in a study of tumor-infiltrating lymphocytes in oesophageal squamous cell carcinoma. MiXCR, applied by TCRdb to the PCR reads, yields one record per CDR3 protein. Of 23,000 or so distinct CDR3 sequences in the sample, about a third were seen once. The sequencing sample was made of esophageal tumor tissue. The receptor set was obtained from a female donor with esophageal squamous cell carcinoma. Each CDR3 is given with its conserved first and last residue. D genes are given only for firm matches. Clone size is stated in some rows and not others, as once, few, many or a class when expanded.

size: NA
V: TRBV20-1
D: NA
J: TRBJ1-2
DNA: TGCAGTGCTAGAGATCCCGGGAGGAGGGGTAAGGAAAGCTATGGCTACACCTTC
CDR3: CSARDPGRRGKESYGYTF

size: NA
V: TRBV27
D: TRBD2
J: TRBJ2-7
DNA: TGTGCCAGCAGTTCAGGGACTAGGGCCTACGAGCAGTACTTC
CDR3: CASSSGTRAYEQYF

size: many
V: TRBV28
D: TRBD1
J: TRBJ2-6
DNA: TGTGCCAGCAGTACACTCGGACAGGGGGGTGGGGCCAACGTCCTGACTTTC
CDR3: CASSTLGQGGGANVLTF

size: many
V: TRBV28
D: TRBD1
J: TRBJ1-4
DNA: TGTGCCAGCAGTTACCAGGGGGCAGGCTTAGAAAAACTGTTTTTT
CDR3: CASSYQGAGLEKLFF

size: NA
V: TRBV19
D: TRBD1
J: TRBJ1-4
DNA: TGTGCCAGTAGTCCTAGGACAGGGACTGCAACTAATGAAAAACTGTTTTTT
CDR3: CASSPRTGTATNEKLFF

size: NA
V: TRBV10-3
D: NA
J: TRBJ2-5
DNA: TGTGCCATCAGCTCAGGGGGGGCGGAGGAGACCCAGTACTTC
CDR3: CAISSGGAEETQYF

size: many
V: TRBV5-1
D: NA
J: TRBJ2-3
DNA: TGCGCCAGCAGGACGGTGACTAGCACAGATACGCAGTATTTT
CDR3: CASRTVTSTDTQYF

size: medium-sized
V: TRBV7-2
D: TRBD2
J: TRBJ2-6
DNA: TGTGCCAGCAGCGCGACTAGCGCCGGGGCCAACGTCCTGACTTTC
CDR3: CASSATSAGANVLTF

size: NA
V: TRBV18
D: NA
J: TRBJ2-1
DNA: TGTGCCAGCTCACCACGGAGGTACTCCTACAATGAGCAGTTCTTC
CDR3: CASSPRRYSYNEQFF

size: NA
V: TRBV6-1
D: TRBD1
J: TRBJ2-4
DNA: TGTGCCAGCAGTGAAGAGGGACAGGGGGTCTGGGCCAAAAACATTCAGTACTTC
CDR3: CASSEEGQGVWAKNIQYF

size: many
V: TRBV28
D: NA
J: TRBJ2-1
DNA: TGTGCCAGCAGTTTGGTAGCAGATGAGCAGTTCTTC
CDR3: CASSLVADEQFF

size: many
V: TRBV6-1
D: NA
J: TRBJ1-6
DNA: TGTGCCAGCAGTGAAGCGTCGCTCTGGAATTCACCCCTCCACTTT
CDR3: CASSEASLWNSPLHF

size: many
V: TRBV27
D: TRBD1
J: TRBJ1-1
DNA: TGTGCCAGCAGTCCCCGGGCGCCCGACAGGGTATACACTGAAGCTTTCTTT
CDR3: CASSPRAPDRVYTEAFF

size: NA
V: TRBV3-1
D: TRBD2
J: TRBJ2-3
DNA: TGTGCCAGCAGCCAAGTGCCGGGACTAGCGTCCTCCGATACGCAGTATTTT
CDR3: CASSQVPGLASSDTQYF

size: NA
V: TRBV6-5
D: NA
J: TRBJ2-1
DNA: TGTGCCAGCAGTCAAGGGTTACAGGGCGGCTCCTACAATGAGCAGTTCTTC
CDR3: CASSQGLQGGSYNEQFF

size: NA
V: TRBV5-4
D: NA
J: TRBJ1-1
DNA: TGTGCCAGCAGCTTGGTCAAGGGTGGCACTGAAGCTTTCTTT
CDR3: CASSLVKGGTEAFF

size: NA
V: TRBV6-6
D: NA
J: TRBJ2-1
DNA: TGTGCCAGCAGTAGGGGGGCCTTCAATGAGCAGTTCTTC
CDR3: CASSRGAFNEQFF

size: NA
V: TRBV7-2
D: NA
J: TRBJ2-1
DNA: TGTGCCAGCAGCTTAGCAGCAGGGTTCAACAATGAGCAGTTCTTC
CDR3: CASSLAAGFNNEQFF

size: many
V: TRBV14
D: NA
J: TRBJ2-1
DNA: TGTGCCAGCAGCCATTACAATGAGCAGTTCTTC
CDR3: CASSHYNEQFF

size: medium-sized
V: TRBV5-4
D: NA
J: TRBJ2-7
DNA: TGTGCCAGCAGCTCGGGGGTGGCAACCTCCTACGAGCAGTACTTC
CDR3: CASSSGVATSYEQYF

size: NA
V: TRBV6-2/TRBV6-3
D: TRBD2
J: TRBJ2-2
DNA: TGTGCCAGCAGTTCGCGAAGGACTAGCGGGAGGGCCTTCCGGGAGCTGTTTTTT
CDR3: CASSSRRTSGRAFRELFF

size: many
V: TRBV5-4
D: TRBD1
J: TRBJ2-7
DNA: TGTGCCAGCAGCTTGGGACAGGGGTTAGAGCAGTACTTC
CDR3: CASSLGQGLEQYF

size: NA
V: TRBV7-2
D: TRBD1
J: TRBJ1-1
DNA: TGTGCCAGCAGCTTAGCGAGGACAGGGGTGGGGCTCATGAACACTGAAGCTTTCTTT
CDR3: CASSLARTGVGLMNTEAFF

size: NA
V: TRBV28
D: TRBD1
J: TRBJ1-2
DNA: TGTGCCAGCAGTTGGCCGGGACAGTTCTATGGCTACACCTTC
CDR3: CASSWPGQFYGYTF

size: NA
V: TRBV20-1
D: TRBD1
J: TRBJ1-1
DNA: TGCAGTGCTAGCAGGGGGCTGAACACTGAAGCTTTCTTT
CDR3: CSASRGLNTEAFF

size: few
V: TRBV7-9
D: NA
J: TRBJ1-1
DNA: TGTGCCAGCAGCGTGAATACGGAAGTGGCTTTCTTT
CDR3: CASSVNTEVAFF

size: NA
V: TRBV7-2
D: NA
J: TRBJ2-7
DNA: TGTGCCAGCAGCTTAAGTCCTCAAAACGAGCAGTACTTC
CDR3: CASSLSPQNEQYF

size: few
V: TRBV5-5
D: NA
J: TRBJ1-5
DNA: TGTGCCAGCAGCCTCGCCGGTCACCTCAATCAGCCCCAGCATTTT
CDR3: CASSLAGHLNQPQHF

size: NA
V: TRBV7-3
D: NA
J: TRBJ2-5
DNA: TGTGCCAGCAGCCCCAGGGGGCGGGGGGAGACCCAGTACTTC
CDR3: CASSPRGRGETQYF

size: medium-sized
V: TRBV7-9
D: TRBD1
J: TRBJ1-4
DNA: TGTGCCAGCAGCTCCGGGACAGGGGGTGAAAAACTGTTTTTT
CDR3: CASSSGTGGEKLFF

size: many
V: TRBV5-6
D: NA
J: TRBJ2-1
DNA: TGTGCCAGCAGCTTGGGGTGGGATCGCTCCTACAATGAGCAGTTCTTC
CDR3: CASSLGWDRSYNEQFF

size: NA
V: TRBV7-9
D: NA
J: TRBJ2-1
DNA: TGTGCCAGCAGCTTGGCGGAAGATGAGCAGTTCTTC
CDR3: CASSLAEDEQFF

size: NA
V: TRBV3-1
D: NA
J: TRBJ2-5
DNA: TGTGCCAGCAGCCGGAACCCGGGATCCAAAGAGACCCAGTACTTC
CDR3: CASSRNPGSKETQYF

size: few
V: TRBV7-4
D: NA
J: TRBJ2-3
DNA: TGTGCCAGCAGCCTACTCCGAGATACGCAGTATTTT
CDR3: CASSLLRDTQYF

size: medium-sized
V: TRBV6-1
D: NA
J: TRBJ2-3
DNA: TGTGCCAGCAACCTCCGGGACTTCACCAAAGCAGATACGCAGTATTTT
CDR3: CASNLRDFTKADTQYF

size: many
V: TRBV11-2
D: TRBD2
J: TRBJ2-1
DNA: TGTGCCAGCAGCCCTACAGGTGGACTAGCGGGAGGTCGGCACAATGAGCAGTTCTTC
CDR3: CASSPTGGLAGGRHNEQFF

size: NA
V: TRBV12-5
D: TRBD1
J: TRBJ2-3
DNA: TGTGCTAGTGGTTTAGGGACAGGGGCAACAGATACGCAGTATTTT
CDR3: CASGLGTGATDTQYF

size: NA
V: TRBV24-1
D: TRBD2
J: TRBJ2-1
DNA: TGTGCCACCAGTGACCAGGGACTAGCGGGAGGGGCTGAGCAGTTCTTC
CDR3: CATSDQGLAGGAEQFF

size: NA
V: TRBV6-1
D: NA
J: TRBJ1-2
DNA: TGTGCCAGCAATACCTTCGGAGGCGGCTACACCTTC
CDR3: CASNTFGGGYTF

size: NA
V: TRBV5-5
D: NA
J: TRBJ2-6
DNA: NA
CDR3: CASSPDREPRLWLHLRF

size: NA
V: TRBV7-9
D: NA
J: TRBJ2-5
DNA: TGTGCCAGCAGCAGTCCTGTGGAGACCCAGTACTTC
CDR3: CASSSPVETQYF

size: NA
V: TRBV7-8
D: NA
J: TRBJ2-5
DNA: TGTGCCAGCAGCTTAGCTAGGGGGCAAGAGACCCAGTACTTC
CDR3: CASSLARGQETQYF

size: few
V: TRBV7-3
D: TRBD1
J: TRBJ2-1
DNA: TGTGCCAGCAGCTTACCTGGGACAGATCAGTTCTTC
CDR3: CASSLPGTDQFF

size: many
V: TRBV15
D: NA
J: TRBJ2-3
DNA: TGTGCCACCAACACACAACGGACAGATACGCAGTATTTT
CDR3: CATNTQRTDTQYF

size: NA
V: TRBV11-2
D: NA
J: TRBJ2-1
DNA: TGTGCCAGCAGCTTAGATCGCGGACTCCTTTCCTACAATGAGCAGTTCTTC
CDR3: CASSLDRGLLSYNEQFF

size: NA
V: TRBV14
D: TRBD2
J: TRBJ2-7
DNA: TGTGCCAGCAGCCTTTGGGGACTAGCGGGTGGATCCTACAATGAGCAGTACTTC
CDR3: CASSLWGLAGGSYNEQYF

size: NA
V: TRBV9
D: NA
J: TRBJ1-2
DNA: TGTGCCAGCAGCGTAGAGCCGGACGCGTCATATGGCTACACCTTC
CDR3: CASSVEPDASYGYTF

size: NA
V: TRBV7-9
D: NA
J: TRBJ2-7
DNA: TGTGCCAGCAGCCCCATGGGTAATTACGAGCAGTACTTC
CDR3: CASSPMGNYEQYF

size: medium-sized
V: TRBV7-9
D: TRBD2
J: TRBJ2-5
DNA: TGTGCCAGCAGCTTCTTTCTAGCGGGATCTACAGAGACCCAGTACTTC
CDR3: CASSFFLAGSTETQYF

size: many
V: TRBV6-1
D: NA
J: TRBJ1-1
DNA: TGTGCCAGCAGCCCGACTTTCAGGGGTTCGGGGAACACTGAAGCTTTCTTT
CDR3: CASSPTFRGSGNTEAFF

size: medium-sized
V: TRBV6-1
D: NA
J: TRBJ2-5
DNA: TGTGCCAGCACCTGGGACCTGTGGATACAAGAGACCCAGTACTTC
CDR3: CASTWDLWIQETQYF

size: NA
V: TRBV7-2
D: NA
J: TRBJ1-6
DNA: TGTGCCAGCAGCTTAGAACCCGGACAGAGCCGCGGACTCACCCTCCACTTT
CDR3: CASSLEPGQSRGLTLHF

size: NA
V: TRBV19
D: NA
J: TRBJ2-2
DNA: TGTGCCAGTAGACAGCCATCGAACACCGGGGAGCTGTTTTTT
CDR3: CASRQPSNTGELFF

size: NA
V: TRBV7-2
D: TRBD2
J: TRBJ2-1
DNA: TGTGCCAGCAGCTACTCCGGGACTACACAGAAGCAGTTCTTC
CDR3: CASSYSGTTQKQFF

size: medium-sized
V: TRBV7-3
D: TRBD2
J: TRBJ2-2
DNA: TGTGCCAGCAGCTCTGCGGGAGGTGGGGAGCTGTTTTTT
CDR3: CASSSAGGGELFF

size: many
V: TRBV5-1
D: TRBD1
J: TRBJ2-7
DNA: TGCGCCAGCAGCTACTTTTCGGGACAGACCTACGAGCAGTACTTC
CDR3: CASSYFSGQTYEQYF

size: many
V: TRBV10-2
D: TRBD2
J: TRBJ2-3
DNA: TGCGCCAGCAGCCATAGCGGGAGGACTAGCACAGATACGCAGTATTTT
CDR3: CASSHSGRTSTDTQYF

size: medium-sized
V: TRBV6-1
D: NA
J: TRBJ1-1
DNA: TGTGCCAGCAGTGATCACCGGGGGAACACTGAAGCTTTCTTT
CDR3: CASSDHRGNTEAFF

size: medium-sized
V: TRBV2
D: NA
J: TRBJ2-1
DNA: TGTGCCAGCAGCGGGACCAACAATGAGCAGTTCTTC
CDR3: CASSGTNNEQFF

size: NA
V: TRBV2
D: NA
J: TRBJ2-2
DNA: TGTGCCAGCAGTGAAGCAGGGTATAAGAGGACCGGGGAGCTGTTTTTT
CDR3: CASSEAGYKRTGELFF